Below, 15 T cell receptor beta chains from the same sample are listed, as sequenced in a study of identical twins. MiXCR, run by TCRdb on the 5' RACE reads, gives a single entry per CDR3 protein. The sample lists 550,000 to 700,000 distinct CDR3 sequences, 7.5% to 10% occurring once. Another study also made use of these data, one on yellow fever vaccine responses in identical twins.

The sample consisted of PBMCs. The receptor set was obtained from a woman between 18 and 29 years old in good health.

This clonotype was counted a few times. Here the CDR3 reads CASKGQQETQYF. For the CDR3, the DNA is TGTGCCAGCAAAGGGCAGCAAGAGACCCAGTACTTC. The chain joins TRBV7-9 to TRBJ2-5; D gene ambiguous. CDR3 length: 12 residues. Germline V CDR1 and CDR2: SEHNR, FQNEAQ (reference sequence). The V end lost 7 bases, the J end lost 2 bases, and 8 bases lay between the germline ends.

The rearrangement links TRBV27 to TRBJ2-1, with D possibly TRBD2 on 5 matching bases. V lost 7 bases to trimming and J lost 7 bases, with 8 bases between them. The V gene's germline CDR1 is MNHEY and CDR2 SMNVEV (reference sequence). The length of the CDR3 is 11 residues. CDR3 protein: CASTTGNEQFF. The CDR3 DNA is TGTGCCAGCACAACGGGGAATGAGCAGTTCTTC.

This clonotype was seen a few times. The chain is built from TRBV12-3 or TRBV12-4 and TRBJ2-3; 11 positions agree with TRBD2. There are 18 residues in the CDR3. V shed 3 bases, J shed 2 bases, and the junction held 10 bases outside the gene matches. CDR3 bases: TGTGCCAGCAGTTTCTTAGCGGGGGGGAAAAAATACACAGATACGCAGTATTTT. As protein: CASSFLAGGKKYTDTQYF.

The chain has TRBV20-1 and TRBJ2-7; 11 bases fit TRBD1. Germline V gene lookup returns CDR1 DFQATT and CDR2 SNEGSKA (reference sequence). The CDR3 runs to 15 residues. Unmatched junction bases numbered 8, after V lost 0 bases and J lost 7 bases. The CDR3 spells CSARDPDRGRGEQYF. CDR3 coding DNA: TGCAGTGCTAGAGACCCGGACAGGGGGCGCGGGGAGCAGTACTTC.

The chain couples TRBV28 to TRBJ2-7; D is ambiguous. The V end was cut by 5 bases, the J end by 0 bases, with 17 bases between. The CDR3 sequence is 16 residues long. The V gene's germline CDR1 is MDHEN and CDR2 SYDVKM. This CDR3 reads CASSRPTGSRSYEQYF. The CDR3 nucleotides are TGTGCCAGCAGTCGCCCGACCGGGTCGCGCTCCTACGAGCAGTACTTC.

This chain joins TRBV5-1 and TRBJ2-5; D is unresolved. The V end lost 0 bases, the J end lost 0 bases, and 6 bases lay between the germline ends. Germline V gene sequence: CDR1 SGHRS, CDR2 YFSETQ. CDR3 size: 14 residues. The DNA of the CDR3 is TGCGCCAGCAGCTTGGAAAAGTACCAAGAGACCCAGTACTTC. Its translation: CASSLEKYQETQYF.

This clonotype was seen many times. This chain connects TRBV27 to TRBJ1-1; D unresolved. V dropped 5 bases and J dropped 1 base, with 8 bases sitting between them. Per germline, CDR1 MNHEY and CDR2 SMNVEV (reference sequence). This CDR3 is 13 amino acids long. The CDR3 DNA is TGTGCCAGCAGTCAAAAGAGGAACACTGAAGCTTTCTTT. Protein product: CASSQKRNTEAFF.

This clonotype was seen ten or more times. The chain recombines TRBV6-4 with TRBJ2-3, with D maybe TRBD1 (6 bases). The germline CDR1 and CDR2 sequences are MRHNA and SNTAGT. The ends were cut back, 6 bases at V and 0 bases at J, with 13 bases in the middle. The CDR3 has 15 amino acids. Here the CDR3 reads CASSDGTSSTDTQYF. In DNA form, the CDR3 reads TGTGCCAGCAGCGATGGGACATCTAGCACAGATACGCAGTATTTT.

This clonotype was observed at least ten times. The chain employs TRBV5-6 and TRBJ2-1, with 9 positions matching TRBD1. Germline-derived CDR1 and CDR2 are SGHDT and YYEEEE. This CDR3 has 17 amino acids. J gave up 2 bases and V 0 bases, and 6 bases lay outside the gene matches. The CDR3 nucleotides read TGTGCCAGCAGCTTGGGTGCCGGGACAGGGCCCTACAATGAGCAGTTCTTC. Protein sequence: CASSLGAGTGPYNEQFF. The variable domain in full, completed from reference TRBV5-6 and TRBJ2-1, reads DAGVTQSPTHLIKTRGQQVTLRCSPKSGHDTVSWYQQALGQGPQFIFQYYEEEERQRGNFPDRFSGHQFPNYSSELNVNALLLGDSALYLCASSLGAGTGPYNEQFFGPGTRLTVL.

This clonotype was detected many times. The J gene is TRBJ1-5, the V gene TRBV3-1; D possibly corresponds to TRBD1 (5 bases). The CDR3 length is 15 residues. V lost 0 bases and J 4 bases, leaving 10 bases between the germline ends. Germline CDR1 and CDR2: LGHDT and YNNKEL (reference sequence). The CDR3 region is CASSQDMGGNQPQHF. In DNA form, the CDR3 reads TGTGCCAGCAGCCAAGATATGGGGGGTAATCAGCCCCAGCATTTT.

Only a few counts were recorded for this clonotype. The rearrangement joins TRBV4-2 to TRBJ2-2, with D tentatively TRBD2 (5 bases). Germline assignment: CDR1 LGHNA and CDR2 YNFKEQ. The germline V and J ends were trimmed by 0 bases and 4 bases, with 9 bases remaining between them. The length of the CDR3 is 15 residues. The CDR3 nucleotides read TGTGCCAGCAGCCAAGAGGGAGTGGGCACCGGGGAGCTGTTTTTT. It encodes CASSQEGVGTGELFF.

This clonotype appeared a few times. This sequence joins TRBV7-9 and TRBJ2-1; D unresolved. The CDR3 has 13 amino acids. Germline assignment: CDR1 SEHNR and CDR2 FQNEAQ (reference sequence). V lost 7 bases and J lost 1, with 8 bases in between. Here the CDR3 reads CASTFWSYNEQFF. The CDR3 DNA reads as TGTGCCAGCACCTTCTGGTCCTACAATGAGCAGTTCTTC.

V gene TRBV2 combines with J gene TRBJ1-1, with 9 positions matching TRBD1. Germline CDR1 and CDR2: SNHLY and FYNNEI. There are 13 residues in the CDR3. V lost 10 bases and J lost 4; bases outside the gene matches: 7. The CDR3 bases are TGTGCCATCGACCGGGACAGGGCCACTGAAGCTTTCTTT. Its translation: CAIDRDRATEAFF. Based on the CDR3 plus reference TRBV2 and TRBJ1-1, the full variable domain is EPEVTQTPSHQVTQMGQEVILRCVPISNHLYFYWYRQILGQKVEFLVSFYNNEISEKSEIFDDQFSVERPDGSNFTLKIRSTKLEDSAMYFCAIDRDRATEAFFGQGTRLTVV.

This clonotype was recorded many times. V usage is TRBV12-3 or TRBV12-4 and J usage is TRBJ2-1; D may be TRBD2 (6 bases). This CDR3 comprises 14 residues. Trimming took 6 bases from V and 1 from J, leaving 10 bases between them. The CDR3 region has the DNA TGTGCCAGCAGACCCCTAGCGTCCTACAATGAGCAGTTCTTC. It specifies CASRPLASYNEQFF.

The table lists this clonotype with many counts. CDR3 DNA sequence: TGTGCCAGCAGCACTAGGACGAACACTGAAGCTTTCTTT. Encoded protein: CASSTRTNTEAFF. The rearrangement links TRBV7-2 to TRBJ1-1; D not certain. This CDR3 has 13 residues. V dropped 5 bases and J dropped 1 base, with 8 bases sitting between them. Germline V CDR1 and CDR2: SGHTA, FQGNSA.